A single TCR beta chain is shown here with its context. Its antigen is unidentified. TCRdb's copy holds only in-frame clones and misses some; the assay was immunoSEQ multiplex PCR. The table shows roughly 39,000 clones, with 75% to 90% occurring only once. The data belong to a study of neoadjuvant nivolumab and ipilimumab in lung cancer. General study results and limits: Only two of four nivolumab-treated tumors gained richness and clonality by surgery. TCR richness and clonality were higher in tumors than adjacent uninvolved lung.

Trimming stripped 1 base from V and 4 bases from J, with 8 bases between. The CDR3 spans 14 residues. The germline gives CDR1 KGHSH, CDR2 LQKENI. The chain carries TRBV18 and TRBJ2-4; either TRBD1 or TRBD2 may fit D (5 bases each). This TCR came from an adult with non-small cell lung cancer. The source was peripheral blood, collected before neoadjuvant nivolumab, alone or with ipilimumab. CDR3 region: CASSPRDGKNIQYF. In nucleotides, the CDR3 is TGTGCCAGCTCACCACGGGACGGTAAAAACATTCAGTACTTC.